This TCR beta chain came from a study of regulatory T cells in long-lasting Graves disease (dated by TCRdb to the early 2020s). Describing the broader study: In the newly diagnosed Graves' disease group, patients had been taking antithyroid drugs for less than 3 months. The study was registered as a clinical trial and conducted in China. Persistent Graves' disease patients were compared with newly diagnosed Graves' disease patients by peripheral blood TCR sequencing and RNA sequencing. A total of around 33 samples were covered by TCR sequencing, comprising approximately 13 persistent and 20 or so newly diagnosed Graves' disease patients.

This sample's time point label indicates: newly diagnosed GD, antithyroid drugs for less than 3 months. RNA was extracted from PBMCs in TRIzol for both TCR sequencing and RNA sequencing. Graves' disease was diagnosed according to American Thyroid Association guidelines. Recruitment of patients was carried out at an endocrinology department in Xi'an, China. From each patient, approximately 10 milliliters of peripheral blood was collected into an EDTA anticoagulant tube. Ficoll Paque Plus density gradient separation was used to isolate PBMCs, and no further T cell sorting was done. An Agilent 2100 Bioanalyzer and agarose gel were used to assess RNA quality, and a NanoDrop 2000 was used to measure RNA concentration. This clonotype was detected a few times. Its binding antigen is unknown. No much larger clone is present one base from it, and per-base qualities are unavailable. Libraries were built with multiplex PCR. The sequencer was an Illumina HiSeq 4000. iRepertoire HTBI primers and Arm-PCR amplification of CDR3 regions were used to construct TCR beta libraries. Before sequencing, the PCR products went through gel purification. The authors' analysis ran thus. Gene usage analysis of CDR3 amino acid clonotypes used the 55 to 80 TRBV and about 15 TRBJ segments found across samples. COPE and FqMerger were used to merge filtered high-quality paired reads into contigs. BLAST was used to align contigs to IMGT TRBV, TRBD and TRBJ reference genes, and CDR3 was defined according to IMGT. Clonotypes above 0.1% frequency were classified as highly expanded clones. Shannon entropy served as the measure of repertoire diversity, while the Gini coefficient captured V-J evenness. A clonotype was considered public if more than one individual shared it. TCRdb trimmed public reads at Q25 via fastp, called clones via MiXCR and kept in-frame beta chains. For every CDR3 protein sequence, its rows merge into one entry that carries the most common genes and DNA. It is TCRdb's table, rather than the study itself, that gives the V and J calls and clone size. The sample table shows 550,000 to 700,000 distinct CDR3 sequences, and about 15% are seen once. The ten largest clonotypes hold more than 10% of the sample.

Study-wide conclusions, independent of this receptor: More public clonotypes were shared among persistent patients (about 2,800) than among newly diagnosed patients (roughly 1,000). The study examined only peripheral blood because the primary lesion, thyroid tissue, could not be accessed. Compared with newly diagnosed patients, persistent Graves' disease patients had lower TCR Shannon entropy and fewer highly expanded clones, which suggests clonal expansion. The authors acknowledged the small sample size as a limitation that may reduce accuracy. Only the TCR beta chain was sequenced and analyzed.

The sample also formed part of further work on T cells in Graves' hyperthyroidism and ophthalmopathy. Per that second paper: Stable Graves' hyperthyroidism was defined as the absence of progression to ophthalmopathy over 18 months of follow-up. Hyperthyroidism patients were newly diagnosed, had a disease duration of under 2 months, and were aged 18 to 65 years. The study excluded patients with uncontrolled infections, other autoimmune diseases, pregnancy or lactation. Diagnoses were established on the basis of clinical symptoms, serum thyroxine and TRAb, thyroid ultrasound, and orbital computed tomography. The TCR CDR3 was subjected to a first round of RT-PCR using the HTBI primer set and the Qiagen OneStep RT-PCR kit. Most expanded thyroid clonotypes (frequency above 0.001) were also detected in blood, a finding suggesting that blood repertoires may reflect thyroid immune responses. Ophthalmopathy was separated from stable hyperthyroidism by a 13 V-J signature model, with around 90% sensitivity and approximately 81% specificity obtained in cross-validation and 80%/75% obtained in testing. During validation, the model predicted progression to ophthalmopathy a median of approximately six months ahead of onset, with around 70% sensitivity and 72% to 80% specificity. TCR V-J signatures able to tell the groups apart were searched for in a discovery cohort of 90 to 100 patients, of whom 40 to 45 had Graves' ophthalmopathy and 57 had stable Graves' hyperthyroidism. Prospective prediction of ophthalmopathy was tested in an independent validation cohort consisting of under 20 hyperthyroidism patients and around 17 patients who later progressed to ophthalmopathy. The 100 or so discovery patients were divided at random into training and test sets in a 7:3 ratio. In addition, the study compared T-cell repertoires in thyroid tissue and in blood from about 6 Graves' hyperthyroidism patients. Once sampling was done, hyperthyroidism patients were given methimazole at a starting dose of 30 mg daily, whereas ophthalmopathy patients were given high-dose intravenous methylprednisolone. A second multiplex PCR round built the libraries, followed by size selection and purification. The libraries were sequenced on an Illumina HiSeq2000 using paired-end 100 bp reads. SOAPnuke was used to process the raw data, with reads discarded if the reads contained adapters or uncalled bases, had a mean Phred below 15, or lacked an exact constant-primer or identifier match. High-quality paired reads were merged with COPE v1.2.5, and unique nucleotide sequences were defined as clonotypes. MiTCR v1.1 was used to align the clonotypes against IMGT TRBV, TRBD and TRBJ reference segments. Analysis was restricted to V-J combinations with a frequency above 0.0001, which covered 98% to 99.2% of repertoires. The TCS score was defined as the ratio of F50 (clonal expansion) to E x V (chaos), calculated using BLOSUM62-based TCRdist between CDR3 peptides within each V-J. Welch's t-statistics and random forest reduced fewer than 600 V-J features to 10 to 15, which were used in a naive Bayes classifier (R e1071). Sample size was not statistically predetermined, and investigators were not blinded to group allocation. The paper describes TCR Vbeta CDR3 sequencing of some 130 peripheral blood samples, made up of about 41 ophthalmopathy patients, 70 to 75 hyperthyroidism patients and some 17 progressor patients.

This TCR derives from a man in his late teens or twenties with Graves disease. Donor details come from another sample of the same person, matched by shared clones. The sample consisted of peripheral blood mononuclear cells (PBMCs), taken at new diagnosis, from a patient treated with antithyroid drugs.

Here is the DNA: TGTGCCAGCAGTTTCCGGGCGTCAACTGAAGCTTTCTTT. It is translated as CASSFRASTEAFF. In this chain, TRBV27 is recombined with TRBJ1-1; the D gene cannot be named for sure. For CDR1 and CDR2, the germline V gene (reference sequence) lists MNHEY and SMNVEV. Including cysteine and phenylalanine, the CDR3 has 13 amino acids. Only CDR3 DNA remains: 39 bases, in frame from the first base. A distance of 10 bases separates the germline ends of V and J, which lose 3 bases and 5 bases respectively.